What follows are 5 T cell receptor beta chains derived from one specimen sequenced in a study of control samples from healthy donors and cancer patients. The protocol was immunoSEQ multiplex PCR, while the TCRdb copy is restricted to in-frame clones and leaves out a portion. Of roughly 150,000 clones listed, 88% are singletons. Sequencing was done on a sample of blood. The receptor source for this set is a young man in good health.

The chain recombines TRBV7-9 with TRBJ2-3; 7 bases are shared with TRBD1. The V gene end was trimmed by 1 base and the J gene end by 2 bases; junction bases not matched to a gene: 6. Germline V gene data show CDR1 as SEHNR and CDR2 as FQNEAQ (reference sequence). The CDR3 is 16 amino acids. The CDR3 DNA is TGTGCCAGCAGCTTAGTGGGACAGAAGGTCACAGATACGCAGTATTTT. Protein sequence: CASSLVGQKVTDTQYF.

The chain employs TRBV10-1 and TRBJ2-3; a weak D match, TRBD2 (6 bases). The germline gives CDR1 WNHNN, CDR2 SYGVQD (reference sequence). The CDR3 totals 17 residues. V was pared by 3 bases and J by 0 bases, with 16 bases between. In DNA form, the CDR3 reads TGCGCCAGCAGTGACACTACCGACCTAGCGAGCACAGATACGCAGTATTTT. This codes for CASSDTTDLASTDTQYF.

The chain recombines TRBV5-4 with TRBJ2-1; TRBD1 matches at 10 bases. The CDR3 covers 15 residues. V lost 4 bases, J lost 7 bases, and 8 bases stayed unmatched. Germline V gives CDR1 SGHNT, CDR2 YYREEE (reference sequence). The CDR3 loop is CASSPDRGRVNEQFF. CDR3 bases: TGTGCCAGCAGCCCCGACAGGGGGCGCGTTAATGAGCAGTTCTTC.

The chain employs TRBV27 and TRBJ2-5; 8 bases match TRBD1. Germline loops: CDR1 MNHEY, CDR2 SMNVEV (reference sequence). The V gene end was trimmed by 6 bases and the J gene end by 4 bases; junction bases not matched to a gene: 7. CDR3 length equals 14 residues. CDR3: CASRRTGKGETQYF. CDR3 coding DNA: TGTGCCAGCAGAAGGACAGGGAAGGGAGAGACCCAGTACTTC.

Here the CDR3 reads CASSEMNQPQHF. CDR3 DNA: TGTGCCAGCAGTGAGATGAATCAGCCCCAGCATTTT. V gene TRBV2 combines with J gene TRBJ1-5; D is unclear. V was clipped by 3 bases and J by 4 bases, with 4 bases between them. Germline V CDR1 and CDR2: SNHLY, FYNNEI. This CDR3 is built from 12 residues. Complete variable domain (other parts from reference TRBV2 and TRBJ1-5): EPEVTQTPSHQVTQMGQEVILRCVPISNHLYFYWYRQILGQKVEFLVSFYNNEISEKSEIFDDQFSVERPDGSNFTLKIRSTKLEDSAMYFCASSEMNQPQHFGDGTRLSIL.